These 3 T cell receptor beta chains were sequenced from one sample in a study of blood T cell repertoires in COVID-19 (dated by TCRdb to the early 2020s). The library was produced with the immunoSEQ multiplex PCR assay. The table was pulled from immuneACCESS by TCRdb, which kept in-frame rearrangements only. Such tables lose some clones; where checked, under half of the loss comes from unresolved V genes, and the rest has no known cause. The sample table records 170,000 or so clones; around 89% of these occur just once. Around 1.9% of the sample belongs to the ten largest clones. Sequenced sample: peripheral blood. All receptors derive from a man between 18 and 35 years old who had recovered from COVID-19.

The J gene is TRBJ2-2, the V gene TRBV7-6; TRBD2 matches at 8 bases. V gave up 5 bases and J gave up 4 bases; unmatched junction bases: 9. The germline CDR1 and CDR2 sequences are SGHVS and FNYEAQ. CDR3 length equals 16 residues. The CDR3, as DNA: TGTGCCAGCAGCCAGCCCTTAGCGGGACTCACCGGGGAGCTGTTTTTT. Protein product: CASSQPLAGLTGELFF.

The chain couples TRBV7-2 to TRBJ2-5; TRBD2 matches at 9 bases. The CDR3 runs to 18 residues. Germline V lookup: CDR1 SGHTA, CDR2 FQGNSA. Trimming cost V 5 bases and J 4 bases; bases outside gene matches: 17. The CDR3 DNA follows: TGTGCCAGCAGCATTCCCCCGCAGGGTCTAGCGGGACCAGAGACCCAGTACTTC. It yields the protein CASSIPPQGLAGPETQYF.

This chain connects TRBV9 to TRBJ1-1; D might be TRBD1 (5 bases). V lost 0 bases to trimming and J lost 1 base, with 16 bases between them. The CDR3 is made up of 17 amino acids. Looked up from germline, CDR1 is SGDLS and CDR2 is YYNGEE. The CDR3 loop reads CASSVDPGREGNTEAFF. As DNA, the CDR3 is TGTGCCAGCAGCGTAGACCCAGGGAGGGAAGGGAACACTGAAGCTTTCTTT.